The rows below give T cell receptor beta chains drawn from one sample of a study of breast tumors, draining lymph nodes, adjacent tissues. TCRdb re-called the multiplex PCR reads with MiXCR, one entry per CDR3 protein. Of more than 85,000 distinct CDR3 sequences in the sample, approximately 22% were seen once. The material sequenced was axillary lymph node tissue. These receptors all come from a female donor with breast cancer. Some clones in this sample may be carry-over from other donors' samples. Both conserved end residues are part of each CDR3. The D gene is left open where the match is weak. The size of a clone is reported for some rows only, either as once, few or many, or as a class for expanded clones.

d_gene,j_gene,abundance,v_gene,CDR3nt,CDR3aa
-,TRBJ2-7,many,TRBV11-2,TGTGCCAGCAGCCGAGGACTGACCTACGAGCAGTACTTC,CASSRGLTYEQYF
TRBD1,TRBJ1-2,-,TRBV28,TGTGCCAGCAGGGGACAGGCTAATAACTATGGCTACACCTTC,CASRGQANNYGYTF
TRBD2,TRBJ2-3,many,TRBV5-4,TGCGCCAGCTCACTGGGTAGCGGGAGGACAGATACGCAGTATTTT,CASSLGSGRTDTQYF
-,TRBJ2-2,-,TRBV7-9,TGTGCCAGCAGCTCACAATGGAGGTTAGCAACCGGGGAGCTGTTTTTT,CASSSQWRLATGELFF
-,TRBJ1-5,many,TRBV5-5,TGTGCCAGCAGCCCTGGGGGGGCCGCCCAGCCCCAGCATTTT,CASSPGGAAQPQHF
-,TRBJ2-2,many,TRBV2,TGTGCCAGCAGGGCCTTATGGACCGGGGAGCTGTTTTTT,CASRALWTGELFF
TRBD1,TRBJ1-6,many,TRBV7-8,TGTGCCAGCAGTCCGGGACAGGGTGGGTCACCCCTCCACTTT,CASSPGQGGSPLHF
-,TRBJ2-3,many,TRBV10-1,TGCGCCAGCAGTCTCCGCCAGGGCCCAGATACGCAGTATTTT,CASSLRQGPDTQYF
TRBD2,TRBJ2-7,many,TRBV20-1,TGCAGTGCTAGAGACTGGACTAGCGGAAGCTACGAGCAGTACTTC,CSARDWTSGSYEQYF
TRBD2,TRBJ2-5,many,TRBV20-1,TGCAGTGCCGTAGCGGGGGGCCGAGAGACCCAGTACTTC,CSAVAGGRETQYF
TRBD2,TRBJ2-7,many,TRBV19,TGTGCCAGTAGTATGAAACTAGCGGGAGATTGGGGGTACGAGCAGTACTTC,CASSMKLAGDWGYEQYF
TRBD2,TRBJ2-7,many,TRBV7-8,TGTGTTTCGGGAGGGGAGACCTACGAGCAGTACTTC,CVSGGETYEQYF
-,TRBJ2-3,-,TRBV20-1,TGCAGTGCACCTAGTTCCCGAGTCGGCCATGGAGATACGCAGTATTTT,CSAPSSRVGHGDTQYF
-,TRBJ1-5,-,TRBV7-8,TGTGCCAGCAGCTTAGACCCATGGGCTCAGCCCCAGCATTTT,CASSLDPWAQPQHF
-,TRBJ2-3,-,TRBV19,TGTGCCAGTACCAAAGGGAGGTCCCCGTTCACAGATACGCAGTATTTT,CASTKGRSPFTDTQYF
TRBD1,TRBJ1-5,many,TRBV7-8,TGTGCCAGCAGCCGAAGACAGGGGGCAGGCCAGCCCCAGCATTTT,CASSRRQGAGQPQHF
TRBD1,TRBJ1-1,few,TRBV2,TGTGCCAGTCAGACTGCAGGGGGTCTCGCTGAAGCTTTCTTT,CASQTAGGLAEAFF
-,TRBJ2-5,many,TRBV11-2,TGTGCCAGCAGCCGGGACACCCAAGAGACCCAGTACTTC,CASSRDTQETQYF
-,TRBJ2-1,many,TRBV9,TGTGCCAGCAGCAAACAAACAGGGAGGGAGCAGTTCTTC,CASSKQTGREQFF
TRBD1,TRBJ2-7,many,TRBV2,TGTGCCAGCAAAGGGACAGAGATTCCCTACGAGCAGTACTTC,CASKGTEIPYEQYF
TRBD2,TRBJ2-3,-,TRBV6-4,TGTGCCAGCAGTGAGACCCGGGCGGGAGGTAGAGATACGCAGTATTTT,CASSETRAGGRDTQYF
-,TRBJ2-3,many,TRBV7-9,TGTGCCAGCACACCGGGGACCCACACAGATACGCAGTATTTT,CASTPGTHTDTQYF
TRBD1,TRBJ2-1,many,TRBV4-1,TGCGCCAGCAGAACGCCGGGACAGGGAAATGAGCAGTTCTTC,CASRTPGQGNEQFF
TRBD1,TRBJ2-5,many,TRBV6-5,TGTGCCAGCAGTACCGAGGGGGCGGGTGAGACCCAGTACTTC,CASSTEGAGETQYF
-,TRBJ1-5,many,TRBV19,TGTGCCAGTGGGGATCAGCCCCAGCATTTT,CASGDQPQHF
-,TRBJ2-5,many,TRBV20-1,TGCAGTGCTCGGGAGTATTCTCAAGAGACCCAGTACTTC,CSAREYSQETQYF
TRBD1,TRBJ1-2,many,TRBV20-1,TGCAGTGCTAGAGCTGGGACAGAAAACTATGGCTACACCTTC,CSARAGTENYGYTF
TRBD1,TRBJ2-7,many,TRBV19,TGTGCCAGTAGGCCGGGACAGGGTTGGTACGAGCAGTACTTC,CASRPGQGWYEQYF
-,TRBJ1-2,many,TRBV5-6,TGTGCCAGCAGCCCCCCGGAATCCAACTATGGCTACACCTTC,CASSPPESNYGYTF
TRBD2,TRBJ2-7,many,TRBV20-1,TGCAGTGCTAGAGGGGCCCCGGGGACTAGAGCCTACGAGCAGTACTTC,CSARGAPGTRAYEQYF
-,TRBJ2-3,few,TRBV13,TGTGCCAGCAGCACCTACCGGGACATGTATTTT,CASSTYRDMYF
TRBD1,TRBJ2-7,many,TRBV6-2/TRBV6-3,TGTGCCAGCAGTTTCGAGCCAGGACAGGGTAGCGCCTACGAGCAGTACTTC,CASSFEPGQGSAYEQYF
-,TRBJ1-2,many,TRBV5-1,TGCGCCAGCAGCTTAAGGGGTAGCTACACCTTC,CASSLRGSYTF
-,TRBJ2-7,many,TRBV20-1,TGCAGTGCTAGAGACGACGTCTATGGGGAGCAGTACTTC,CSARDDVYGEQYF
-,TRBJ2-1,many,TRBV9,TGTGCCAGCAGCACACGGGGGGCTACGGCCGTGGATGAGCAGTTCTTC,CASSTRGATAVDEQFF
-,TRBJ2-5,many,TRBV7-9,TGTGCCAGCAGTAGAGGGGAACAATACCTTCAAGAGACCCAGTACTTC,CASSRGEQYLQETQYF
-,TRBJ2-3,few,TRBV6-1,TGTGCCAGCAGTCCCAATAAACAGGGTAGGGGAGCAGATACGCAGTATTTT,CASSPNKQGRGADTQYF
TRBD2,TRBJ2-5,many,TRBV20-1,TGCAGTGCTCAGATAGCGGGGGGGCGGACGGAGACCCAGTACTTC,CSAQIAGGRTETQYF
-,TRBJ2-1,many,TRBV2,TGTGCCAGCAGTGAAGGTCGGCTCAAGGAGCAGTTCTTC,CASSEGRLKEQFF
-,TRBJ1-2,many,TRBV19,TGTGCCAGTAGAACCGACAGGCTTGGCTACACCTTC,CASRTDRLGYTF
TRBD2,TRBJ2-3,-,TRBV15,TGTGCCACCAGCAGAGATCCCCTAGCGGGGGGTAATACGCAGTATTTT,CATSRDPLAGGNTQYF
TRBD1,TRBJ1-5,-,TRBV6-6,TGTGCCAGCAGTTTCTTTCCCCTCCTCCAGGGGGATCAGCCCCAGCATTTT,CASSFFPLLQGDQPQHF
-,TRBJ1-6,many,TRBV5-1,TGCGCCAGCAGCTTGGAAGGGGCTCTCTCACCCCTCCACTTT,CASSLEGALSPLHF
-,TRBJ1-5,many,TRBV19,TGTGCCAGTAGTATAGAAGGGTCGAGGAATCAGCCCCAGCATTTT,CASSIEGSRNQPQHF
TRBD2,TRBJ2-1,few,TRBV11-2,TGTGCCAGCAGCCGAGGGACTAGAGGGAATGAGCAGTTCTTC,CASSRGTRGNEQFF
TRBD2,TRBJ2-1,-,TRBV11-3,TGTGCCAGCAGCTTAATCAAACTAGCGGGGGAATATGATGAGCAGTTCTTC,CASSLIKLAGEYDEQFF
-,TRBJ2-5,many,TRBV7-7,TGTGCTAGCAGCAAAGGGGGGACTTTCGGAGAGACCCAGTACTTC,CASSKGGTFGETQYF
TRBD1,TRBJ1-3,many,TRBV5-1,TGCGCCAGCAGCTTGGGACAGGGGGGGAGCTCTGGAAACACCATATATTTT,CASSLGQGGSSGNTIYF
-,TRBJ2-7,many,TRBV3-1,TGTGCCAGCAGCCAGGCAGATTACGAGCAGTACTTC,CASSQADYEQYF
-,TRBJ1-2,-,TRBV6-1,TGTGCCAGCAGTGAAACTTGGGGGCCGAATGGCTACACCTTC,CASSETWGPNGYTF
TRBD2,TRBJ2-7,few,TRBV28,TGTGCCAGCAGTTCCCACCTGGCGGGAGGGCCTAGCGAGCAGTACTTC,CASSSHLAGGPSEQYF
TRBD2,TRBJ2-5,many,TRBV10-3,TGTGCCATCAGTGTTGGATCAGCGGGGGGGGAGACCCAGTACTTC,CAISVGSAGGETQYF
TRBD1,TRBJ2-7,many,TRBV2,TGTGCCAGCACCTGGACAGGGGGCTCCTACGAGCAGTACTTC,CASTWTGGSYEQYF
-,TRBJ2-1,few,TRBV7-8,TGTGCCAGCAGCTTAAACCCCCAGGGACCCTGCAATGAGCAGTTCTTC,CASSLNPQGPCNEQFF
TRBD2,TRBJ2-5,many,TRBV4-1,TGCGCCAGCAGCCAAGATGGACTAGCGGGAGAGACCCAGTACTTC,CASSQDGLAGETQYF